The 7 T cell receptor beta chains presented below share a single source sample, sequenced in a study of regulatory T cells in long-lasting Graves disease. Documented time point: persistent/refractory GD, antithyroid drugs over 5 years with positive TRAb. With RNA extracted from PBMCs as input, the TCR library was made. The TCR beta library used iRepertoire HTBI primers with Arm-PCR amplification of CDR3. TCRdb re-analysed the multiplex PCR reads in MiXCR, keeping a single row per CDR3 protein. The table has hundreds of thousands of distinct CDR3 sequences, around 20% seen once; the top ten hold around 20%. The source material was peripheral blood mononuclear cells (PBMCs), sampled when the disease was refractory, from a patient treated with antithyroid drugs. The receptors come from a female donor with Graves disease.

The gene calls are TRBV4-3 and TRBJ2-2, with a possible D match to TRBD2 (6 bases). With 0 bases removed from V and 2 bases from J, the gap between germline ends came to 7 bases. Germline V gene sequence: CDR1 LGHNA, CDR2 YSLEER. The CDR3 is made up of 15 amino acids. CDR3 DNA: TGCGCCAGCAGCCAAGATACTAGCAACACCGGGGAGCTGTTTTTT. It translates to CASSQDTSNTGELFF.

This clonotype was picked up a small number of times. The chain has TRBV19 and TRBJ1-5; D call uncertain. Germline V gives CDR1 LNHDA, CDR2 SQIVND (reference sequence). CDR3 length: 14 residues. The V end lost 8 bases, the J end lost 5 bases, and 16 bases lay between the germline ends. The CDR3 loop reads CASGDNSIYQPQHF. CDR3 sequence (DNA): TGTGCCAGTGGCGACAATTCAATATATCAGCCCCAGCATTTT.

This clonotype turned up a few times. This rearrangement joins TRBV20-1 to TRBJ2-2; D ambiguous. The CDR3 is 14 residues long. Trimming took 6 bases from V and 4 from J, leaving 15 bases between them. Germline loops: CDR1 DFQATT, CDR2 SNEGSKA (reference sequence). The CDR3 loop is CSAALTELTGELFF. DNA for the CDR3: TGCAGTGCCGCCTTGACTGAACTCACCGGGGAGCTGTTTTTT.

This clonotype was counted between two and nine times. The chain links TRBV15 to TRBJ2-1, with 11 bases aligning to TRBD2. The CDR3 covers 20 residues. Unmatched junction bases numbered 23, after V lost 7 bases and J lost 6 bases. From germline, CDR1 is LNHNV and CDR2 YYDKDF (reference sequence). CDR3 DNA: TGTGCCACCACCCCCGGGGCCCAACTAGCGGGAGCCCCCCGAACCAATGAGCAGTTCTTC. The encoded protein is CATTPGAQLAGAPRTNEQFF.

This clonotype was observed many times. The chain uses TRBV6-5 and TRBJ2-7; D is uncertain. CDR1 is MNHEY and CDR2 is SVGAGI in the germline V gene. Trimming stripped 0 bases from V and 3 bases from J, with 15 bases between. The CDR3 extends over 16 amino acids. Here the CDR3 reads CASSYSNALVNYEQYF. The CDR3 DNA is TGTGCCAGCAGTTACTCCAACGCTCTAGTCAACTACGAGCAGTACTTC.

This clonotype was detected a few times. The chain couples TRBV27 to TRBJ1-6; 7 bases fit TRBD1. CDR1 MNHEY and CDR2 SMNVEV come from the germline V gene (reference sequence). The CDR3 has 14 amino acids. The trim removed 3 bases at V and 8 bases at J, leaving 4 bases unmatched. The CDR3, as DNA: TGTGCCAGCAGTTTGGCAGGGGGATATTCACCCCTCCACTTT. Translated, it gives CASSLAGGYSPLHF.

The table lists this clonotype with many counts. The chain combines TRBV6-1 with TRBJ2-7; D assignment may be TRBD1 or TRBD2 (5 bases each). V lost 8 bases and J lost 3, with 23 bases in between. CDR1 and CDR2 from the germline V gene are MNHNS and SASEGT. This CDR3 has 16 amino acids. CDR3 in amino acids: CASGHYGTKILYEQYF. The CDR3 coding sequence is TGTGCCAGCGGCCACTACGGGACGAAGATCCTCTACGAGCAGTACTTC.